These T cell receptor beta chains were read from a single sample in a study of T-cell reconstitution after alpha-beta-depleted transplantation in children. TCRdb re-called the PCR reads through MiXCR, storing one row per CDR3 protein. This repertoire shows roughly 790,000 distinct CDR3 sequences, 15% to 20% found once; its top ten account for approximately 5%. The sample here was PBMCs, mostly from graft donor cells, taken 360 days after TCRalphabeta/CD19-depleted stem cell transplant. The source is a male patient younger than 18 who had a stem cell transplant for acute lymphoblastic leukemia, so the T cells may come from the graft donor. Both conserved end residues are part of each CDR3. Fields, in order: D gene, clone size, V gene, J gene, CDR3 protein, CDR3 DNA. D genes are given only for firm matches. The size entry is marked missing in some rows and otherwise reads once, few, many or a size class.

D: TRBD2
size: -
V: TRBV5-1
J: TRBJ2-7
CDR3: CASSFGTILYEQYF
DNA: TGCGCCAGCAGCTTTGGGACTATACTTTACGAGCAGTACTTC

D: TRBD2
size: few
V: TRBV29-1
J: TRBJ2-1
CDR3: CSVVRTSGRRAFF
DNA: TGCAGCGTTGTTAGGACTAGCGGGAGGAGGGCTTTCTTC

D: -
size: -
V: TRBV15
J: TRBJ2-5
CDR3: CATRDGKETQYF
DNA: TGTGCCACCAGGGACGGGAAAGAGACCCAGTACTTC

D: -
size: few
V: TRBV2
J: TRBJ1-6
CDR3: CASILTGKGSPLHF
DNA: TGTGCCAGCATTTTAACAGGGAAGGGTTCACCCCTCCACTTT

D: TRBD2
size: -
V: TRBV5-1
J: TRBJ2-1
CDR3: CASSPRILAGSYNEQFF
DNA: TGCGCCAGCAGCCCTAGGATTCTAGCGGGATCTTACAATGAGCAGTTCTTC

D: -
size: -
V: TRBV6-4
J: TRBJ2-7
CDR3: CASSDVPVIHEQYF
DNA: TGTGCCAGCAGTGACGTGCCAGTCATCCACGAGCAGTACTTC

D: -
size: few
V: TRBV4-1
J: TRBJ1-2
CDR3: CASSQGPWGGYTF
DNA: TGCGCCAGCAGCCAAGGCCCATGGGGAGGCTACACCTTC

D: -
size: -
V: TRBV12-3/TRBV12-4
J: TRBJ2-1
CDR3: CASTKRWFHDNEQFF
DNA: TGTGCCAGCACCAAACGGTGGTTTCACGACAATGAGCAGTTCTTC

D: -
size: few
V: TRBV12-3/TRBV12-4
J: TRBJ1-1
CDR3: CASSSGHTEAFF
DNA: TGTGCCAGCAGCTCCGGTCACACTGAAGCTTTCTTT

D: -
size: few
V: TRBV12-3/TRBV12-4
J: TRBJ2-7
CDR3: CASTPPSGGYEQYF
DNA: TGTGCCAGCACTCCCCCGTCTGGAGGGTACGAGCAGTACTTC

D: TRBD2
size: few
V: TRBV27
J: TRBJ2-7
CDR3: CASSLRASGWFYEQYF
DNA: TGTGCCAGCAGTTTAAGGGCTAGCGGGTGGTTTTACGAGCAGTACTTC

D: TRBD2
size: -
V: TRBV5-1
J: TRBJ2-7
CDR3: CASSLGGSGRKGYEQYF
DNA: TGCGCCAGCAGCTTGGGTGGTAGCGGGAGAAAGGGTTACGAGCAGTACTTC

D: -
size: many
V: TRBV5-1
J: TRBJ2-1
CDR3: CASAWSGVGYNEQFF
DNA: TGCGCCAGCGCCTGGTCGGGAGTCGGCTACAATGAGCAGTTCTTC

D: -
size: few
V: TRBV12-3/TRBV12-4
J: TRBJ2-7
CDR3: CASSLALWAAYEQYF
DNA: TGTGCCAGCAGTTTAGCGCTCTGGGCGGCCTACGAGCAGTACTTC

D: -
size: few
V: TRBV27
J: TRBJ1-1
CDR3: CASSRRHKNTEAFF
DNA: TGTGCCAGCAGTCGAAGACACAAGAACACTGAAGCTTTCTTT

D: -
size: -
V: TRBV18
J: TRBJ2-5
CDR3: CASSPLANQETQYF
DNA: TGTGCCAGCTCACCACTCGCAAACCAAGAGACCCAGTACTTC

D: -
size: many
V: TRBV5-1
J: TRBJ2-1
CDR3: CASSLVPEPREQFF
DNA: TGCGCCAGCAGCTTGGTTCCCGAACCCAGGGAGCAGTTCTTC

D: -
size: -
V: TRBV4-1
J: TRBJ2-7
CDR3: CASSQVTSSTYEQYF
DNA: TGCGCCAGCAGCCAAGTTACCAGTTCCACCTACGAGCAGTACTTC

D: -
size: -
V: TRBV3-1
J: TRBJ2-7
CDR3: CASSQGHGSDEQYF
DNA: TGTGCCAGCAGCCAAGGTCACGGCAGCGACGAGCAGTACTTC

D: -
size: -
V: TRBV15
J: TRBJ2-5
CDR3: CATSRAPGAIETQYF
DNA: TGTGCCACCAGCAGAGCCCCGGGGGCGATCGAGACCCAGTACTTC

D: -
size: -
V: TRBV29-1
J: TRBJ2-3
CDR3: CSVGGLSTDTQYF
DNA: TGCAGCGTCGGGGGCCTTAGCACAGATACGCAGTATTTT

D: TRBD2
size: many
V: TRBV5-1
J: TRBJ2-7
CDR3: CASSYGTSGSFRGYEQYF
DNA: TGCGCCAGCAGCTACGGGACTAGCGGGAGCTTTCGAGGCTACGAGCAGTACTTC

D: TRBD2
size: -
V: TRBV11-2
J: TRBJ2-3
CDR3: CASSLRGSVTDTQYF
DNA: TGTGCCAGCAGCTTACGCGGGAGCGTTACAGATACGCAGTATTTT

D: -
size: -
V: TRBV5-1
J: TRBJ1-1
CDR3: CASSSGSKQAFF
DNA: TGCGCCAGCAGCTCCGGGTCAAAGCAAGCTTTCTTT

D: -
size: few
V: TRBV27
J: TRBJ1-4
CDR3: CASSLAPWEPNEKLFF
DNA: TGTGCCAGCAGTTTAGCCCCATGGGAACCTAATGAAAAACTGTTTTTT

D: -
size: many
V: TRBV7-2
J: TRBJ2-5
CDR3: CASSWDGEETQYF
DNA: TGTGCCAGCAGCTGGGACGGAGAAGAGACCCAGTACTTC

D: -
size: -
V: TRBV2
J: TRBJ2-6
CDR3: CASSKGRDGSSSGANVLTF
DNA: TGTGCCAGCAGCAAGGGACGGGACGGCTCTTCATCTGGGGCCAACGTCCTGACTTTC

D: -
size: -
V: TRBV28
J: TRBJ2-7
CDR3: CASSLVQGAPFF
DNA: TGTGCCAGCAGTTTGGTCCAGGGTGCCCCTTTTTTC

D: -
size: -
V: TRBV7-6
J: TRBJ1-4
CDR3: CASTEYREGEKLFF
DNA: TGTGCCAGCACCGAATACAGGGAGGGGGAAAAACTGTTTTTT

D: TRBD1
size: -
V: TRBV20-1
J: TRBJ1-6
CDR3: CSAGQAGGSPLHF
DNA: TGCAGTGCCGGACAGGCTGGAGGTTCACCCCTCCACTTT

D: -
size: -
V: TRBV12-3/TRBV12-4
J: TRBJ1-4
CDR3: CASSVQDFTRPRDNEKLFF
DNA: TGTGCCAGCAGTGTACAGGACTTCACGCGCCCACGAGATAATGAAAAACTGTTTTTT

D: -
size: few
V: TRBV4-1
J: TRBJ2-4
CDR3: CASSHNIDVLGQISSIQYF
DNA: TGCGCCAGCAGCCATAATATTGACGTATTAGGGCAGATATCGAGCATTCAGTACTTC

D: -
size: few
V: TRBV29-1
J: TRBJ2-7
CDR3: CSVEENRRYEQYF
DNA: TGCAGCGTTGAAGAGAACAGGAGGTACGAGCAGTACTTC

D: -
size: few
V: TRBV18
J: TRBJ2-1
CDR3: CASSPPAGRREQFF
DNA: TGTGCCAGCTCACCCCCCGCAGGGCGAAGGGAGCAGTTCTTC

D: TRBD1
size: -
V: TRBV25-1
J: TRBJ1-2
CDR3: CASSNSGGNGYTF
DNA: TGTGCCAGCAGCAACTCAGGGGGCAACGGCTACACCTTC

D: -
size: -
V: TRBV12-3/TRBV12-4
J: TRBJ1-6
CDR3: CASRDSGVPLHF
DNA: TGTGCCAGCAGGGACTCAGGGGTGCCCCTCCACTTT

D: -
size: few
V: TRBV5-1
J: TRBJ2-1
CDR3: CASSLVTSIDEQFF
DNA: TGCGCCAGCAGCTTGGTAACGTCCATCGATGAGCAGTTCTTC

D: TRBD2
size: few
V: TRBV6-4
J: TRBJ2-1
CDR3: CASSGTSGLYNEQFF
DNA: TGTGCCAGCAGCGGGACTAGCGGGCTATACAATGAGCAGTTCTTC

D: -
size: few
V: TRBV25-1
J: TRBJ1-1
CDR3: CASSASSVSAQRVRTEAFF
DNA: TGTGCCAGCAGTGCCTCCTCAGTGTCGGCCCAAAGGGTCAGAACTGAAGCTTTCTTT

D: -
size: many
V: TRBV27
J: TRBJ2-2
CDR3: CASSLSWNTGELFF
DNA: TGTGCCAGCAGTTTATCTTGGAACACCGGGGAGCTGTTTTTT

D: -
size: -
V: TRBV29-1
J: TRBJ2-1
CDR3: CSVRLYSYNGQFF
DNA: TGCAGCGTTCGGTTGTACTCCTACAATGGGCAGTTCTTC

D: -
size: many
V: TRBV7-9
J: TRBJ2-3
CDR3: CASSLDTSTDTQYF
DNA: TGTGCCAGCAGCTTGGATACTAGCACAGATACGCAGTATTTT

D: -
size: -
V: TRBV6-2/TRBV6-3
J: TRBJ2-3
CDR3: CPSSYRDTQYF
DNA: TGTCCCAGCAGTTACAGAGATACGCAGTATTTT

D: TRBD2
size: many
V: TRBV20-1
J: TRBJ2-1
CDR3: CSARGRESGLEQFF
DNA: TGCAGTGCTAGGGGGCGGGAGTCTGGGCTTGAGCAGTTCTTC

D: -
size: once
V: TRBV7-3
J: TRBJ1-6
CDR3: CASSRASYNSPLHF
DNA: TGTGCCAGCAGCCGGGCATCTTATAATTCACCCCTCCACTTT

D: TRBD2
size: -
V: TRBV25-1
J: TRBJ2-1
CDR3: CASSGGLAGGNEQFF
DNA: TGTGCCAGCAGTGGTGGACTAGCGGGAGGAAATGAGCAGTTCTTC

D: TRBD2
size: few
V: TRBV29-1
J: TRBJ2-1
CDR3: CSVGDSGRGSYNEQFF
DNA: TGCAGCGTTGGTGATAGCGGGAGAGGATCCTACAATGAGCAGTTCTTC

D: TRBD1
size: -
V: TRBV4-1
J: TRBJ2-1
CDR3: CASSHPPTGNEQFF
DNA: TGCGCCAGCAGCCATCCACCGACAGGGAATGAGCAGTTCTTC

D: -
size: -
V: TRBV21-1
J: TRBJ2-1
CDR3: CASSKSRSGRSTYNEQFF
DNA: TGTGCCAGCAGCAAATCCCGGAGCGGGAGGTCAACCTACAATGAGCAGTTCTTC

D: -
size: many
V: TRBV7-2
J: TRBJ2-5
CDR3: CASKTAKETQYF
DNA: TGTGCCAGCAAGACAGCTAAAGAGACCCAGTACTTC

D: TRBD1
size: -
V: TRBV5-1
J: TRBJ1-2
CDR3: CASRRTGGNNYGYTF
DNA: TGCGCCAGCCGCCGGACAGGGGGAAATAACTATGGCTACACCTTC

D: -
size: few
V: TRBV7-8
J: TRBJ1-5
CDR3: CASSLTQTFSQPQHF
DNA: TGTGCCAGCAGCTTGACGCAGACATTTAGTCAGCCCCAGCATTTT

D: TRBD2
size: few
V: TRBV29-1
J: TRBJ2-1
CDR3: CSVEGLAGVTYNEQFF
DNA: TGCAGCGTTGAGGGACTAGCGGGAGTAACCTACAATGAGCAGTTCTTC

D: TRBD2
size: -
V: TRBV11-2
J: TRBJ2-7
CDR3: CASSPGLGGTYEQYF
DNA: TGTGCCAGCAGCCCCGGACTAGGAGGCACCTACGAGCAGTACTTC

D: TRBD2
size: few
V: TRBV4-1
J: TRBJ2-7
CDR3: CASSERPSGLGQRTYEQYF
DNA: TGCGCCAGCAGCGAAAGGCCCTCGGGACTAGGGCAACGAACCTACGAGCAGTACTTC